This T cell receptor beta chain was obtained from a study of blood T cell repertoires in COVID-19. Study as a whole: Acute-phase and convalescent COVID-19 samples originated in the United States, Italy and Spain. The cDNA or gDNA used as material had been derived from T cells, B-cell-depleted T cells, or PBMCs.

Per the original methods: By means of reference gene primer amplification, nucleated cell counts were estimated. The repertoire was sequenced with immunoSEQ multiplex PCR; TCRdb's copy has only in-frame clones and lacks some. The V and J calls and the clone size are those of that table, but D and trimming were determined from the DNA. This sample has about 100,000 clones, with about 90% found just once. The V segment lost 6 bases and the J segment 3 bases; nucleotides outside the gene matches: 6. The CDR3 consists of 16 residues. Germline V gene data show CDR1 as MNHNY and CDR2 as SVGAGI (reference sequence).

The chain is built from TRBV6-6 and TRBJ2-2; 11 bases are shared with TRBD2. The sample comprised peripheral blood. This receptor was obtained from a man of 80 years or more with acute or convalescent COVID-19. The CDR3 coding sequence is TGTGCCAGCAGCTTAGCGGGGGGGCATGACACCGGGGAGCTGTTTTTT. This gives the protein CASSLAGGHDTGELFF.